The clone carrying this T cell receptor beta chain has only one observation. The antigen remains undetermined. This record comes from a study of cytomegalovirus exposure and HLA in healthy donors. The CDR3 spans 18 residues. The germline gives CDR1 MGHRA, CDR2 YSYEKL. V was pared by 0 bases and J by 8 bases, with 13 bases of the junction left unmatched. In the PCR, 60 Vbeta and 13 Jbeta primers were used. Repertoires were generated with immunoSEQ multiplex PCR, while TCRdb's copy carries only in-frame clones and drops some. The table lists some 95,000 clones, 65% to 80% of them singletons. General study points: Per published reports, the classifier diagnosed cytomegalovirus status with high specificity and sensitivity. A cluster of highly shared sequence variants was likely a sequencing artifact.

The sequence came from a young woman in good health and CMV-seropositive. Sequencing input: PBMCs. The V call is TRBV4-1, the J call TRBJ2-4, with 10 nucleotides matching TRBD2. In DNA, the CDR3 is TGCGCCAGCAGCCAAGACCTAATAGCGGGGGGCCGGGGAGACATTCAGTACTTC. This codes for CASSQDLIAGGRGDIQYF.